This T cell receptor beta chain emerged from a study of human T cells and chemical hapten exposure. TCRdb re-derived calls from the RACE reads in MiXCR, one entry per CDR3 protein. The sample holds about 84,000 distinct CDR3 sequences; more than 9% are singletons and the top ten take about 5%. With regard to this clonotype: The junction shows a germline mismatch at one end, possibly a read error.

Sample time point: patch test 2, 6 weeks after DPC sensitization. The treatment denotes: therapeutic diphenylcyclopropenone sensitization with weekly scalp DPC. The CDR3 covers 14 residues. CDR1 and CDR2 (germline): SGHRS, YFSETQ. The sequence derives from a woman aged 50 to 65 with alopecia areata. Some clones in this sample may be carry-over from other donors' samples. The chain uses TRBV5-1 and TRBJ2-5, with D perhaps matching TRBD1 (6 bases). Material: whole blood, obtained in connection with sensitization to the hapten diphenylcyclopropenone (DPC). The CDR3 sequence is CASRPQGLRENQYF. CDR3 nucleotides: TGCGCCAGCAGACCCCAGGGGCTCCGAGAGAACCAGTACTTC.